These 11 T cell receptor beta chains were all obtained from the same sample, sequenced in a study of T cells in Graves' hyperthyroidism and ophthalmopathy. The TCR beta CDR3 regions underwent amplification using RNA transcripts as the source. Researchers ran a first-round RT-PCR on the TCR CDR3 using the HTBI primer set. TCRdb analysed the multiplex PCR reads with MiXCR anew, one entry per CDR3 protein. Of fewer than 750,000 distinct CDR3 sequences listed, roughly 15% are singletons. The sequencing input was blood. The receptors were sampled from a woman aged 50 to 60 with Graves' ophthalmopathy.

This clonotype was counted between two and nine times. The CDR3 loop is CASSFSGKRWQFF. DNA for the CDR3: TGTGCCAGCAGTTTTAGCGGGAAGAGGTGGCAGTTCTTC. The chain joins TRBV27 to TRBJ2-1; the match to TRBD2 covers 8 bases. CDR3 length: 13 amino acids. V lost 3 bases and J lost 12; bases outside the gene matches: 7. Germline-derived CDR1 and CDR2 are MNHEY and SMNVEV (reference sequence).

This clonotype occurred many times. V is TRBV28 and J is TRBJ2-7, with D hard to call. V dropped 4 bases and J dropped 4 bases, with 8 bases sitting between them. The CDR3 contains 12 residues. Germline CDR1 MDHEN, CDR2 SYDVKM. CDR3 residues: CASSSPQYEQYF. CDR3 coding DNA: TGTGCCAGCAGTTCCCCCCAGTACGAGCAGTACTTC.

Worth noting for this clonotype: Being one base from a much bigger clone, this may be a read error. The rearrangement joins TRBV27 to TRBJ2-1; 12 positions match TRBD2. CDR3 size: 17 residues. J was trimmed by 3 bases and V by 5 bases; bases with no gene match: 8. Germline lookup yields CDR1 MNHEY and CDR2 SMNVEV (reference sequence). The CDR3 here is CASSPVRLAGVYNEQFF. The CDR3 DNA is TGTGCCAGCAGTCCCGTACGACTAGCGGGAGTCTACAATGAGCAGTTCTTC.

This clonotype has at least ten counts. This chain connects TRBV2 to TRBJ2-1; tentatively, D is TRBD1 or TRBD2 (5 bases each). The V and J ends lost 2 bases and 9 bases respectively, with 8 bases between them. The CDR3 is 12 residues long. Germline loops: CDR1 SNHLY, CDR2 FYNNEI. CDR3 nucleotides: TGTGCCAGCAGTGAAACGGGGCGTGAGCAGTTCTTC. Translating it yields CASSETGREQFF.

This clonotype was recorded at least ten times. The rearrangement uses TRBV7-8 and TRBJ2-1; 9 nucleotides align to TRBD1. The CDR3 spans 16 residues. Germline assignment: CDR1 SGHVS and CDR2 FQNEAQ. The junction had 21 bases not matched to a gene; V was cut back by 5 bases and J by 16 bases. The CDR3 reads CASSKTAGQGWPMVFF. The CDR3 DNA reads as TGTGCCAGCAGCAAAACAGCGGGACAGGGTTGGCCCATGGTCTTCTTC.

There are many counts of this clonotype. The rearrangement links TRBV20-1 to TRBJ1-1, with 10 bases matching TRBD1. The junction had 10 bases not matched to a gene; V was cut back by 6 bases and J by 9 bases. The germline V gene has CDR1 DFQATT and CDR2 SNEGSKA (reference sequence). The CDR3 runs to 13 residues. The CDR3 here is CSARGTGAIKAFF. CDR3 sequence (DNA): TGCAGTGCGAGGGGGACAGGGGCCATAAAAGCTTTCTTT.

This clonotype was seen many times. DNA of the CDR3: TGTGCCAGCAGTGAGGGGACAGACTACTACGAGCAGTACTTC. It yields the protein CASSEGTDYYEQYF. This sequence joins TRBV6-1 and TRBJ2-7; 7 bases map to TRBD1. The ends lost 3 bases at V and 3 bases at J; junction bases unmatched: 5. The CDR3 length is 14 residues. CDR1 and CDR2 (germline): MNHNS, SASEGT.

This clonotype was detected ten times or more. The CDR3 reads CSVEKSGTAYNEQFF. CDR3 nucleotides: TGCAGCGTGGAAAAAAGCGGAACAGCCTACAATGAGCAGTTCTTC. J is TRBJ2-1 and V is TRBV29-1, with D possibly matching TRBD2 (5 bases). CDR3 length: 15 residues. Germline V lookup: CDR1 SQVTM, CDR2 ANQGSEA. Between the trimmed V and J ends, which lost 6 bases and 2 bases, there was a span of 17 bases.

This chain uses TRBV11-2 with TRBJ2-2; TRBD2 matches 13 bases. This CDR3 spans 16 amino acids. Germline lookup yields CDR1 SGHAT and CDR2 FQNNGV. Unmatched junction bases numbered 3, after V lost 4 bases and J lost 4 bases. Here the CDR3 reads CASSWTSGRSTGELFF. In DNA form, the CDR3 reads TGTGCCAGCAGCTGGACTAGCGGGAGAAGCACCGGGGAGCTGTTTTTT.

This clonotype was detected a few times. The CDR3 here is CASSLYVSGYITGELFF. CDR3 bases: TGTGCCAGCAGCTTGTATGTTAGCGGGTATATCACCGGGGAGCTGTTTTTT. This sequence joins TRBV5-5 and TRBJ2-2; 7 nucleotides match TRBD2. Germline values: CDR1 SGHKS, CDR2 YYEKEE (reference sequence). Losses at the gene ends were 1 base for V and 4 bases for J; bases not matched to a gene: 10. The CDR3 sequence is 17 residues long.

This clonotype was detected only a few times. This chain joins TRBV19 and TRBJ2-3; 8 bases match TRBD2. Germline V CDR1 and CDR2: LNHDA, SQIVND (reference sequence). There are 15 residues in the CDR3. After removal of 4 bases from V and 1 base from J, the junction contained 4 bases not matched to a gene. The CDR3 here is CASSTGLAGTDTQYF. The CDR3 nucleotides are TGTGCCAGTAGTACCGGACTAGCAGGCACAGATACGCAGTATTTT. Full variable domain (outside the CDR3, taken from reference TRBV19 and TRBJ2-3): DGGITQSPKYLFRKEGQNVTLSCEQNLNHDAMYWYRQDPGQGLRLIYYSQIVNDFQKGDIAEGYSVSREKKESFPLTVTSAQKNPTAFYLCASSTGLAGTDTQYFGPGTRLTVL.